This T cell receptor beta chain is drawn from a study of blood T cell repertoires in COVID-19. For the study at large: Sites in the United States, Italy and Spain provided acute and convalescent COVID-19 samples. Sample material is recorded as cDNA or gDNA derived from T cells, B-cell-depleted T cells, or PBMCs.

The authors' processing: Nucleated cell counts were estimated from reference gene primer amplification. Sequencing used immunoSEQ multiplex PCR; TCRdb keeps in-frame clones, though not all of them. V, J and clone size are those of that table, while D and trimming were read from the DNA. In the table there are approximately 91,000 clones, around four fifths of which are singletons. There are 16 residues in the CDR3. V shed 0 bases and J shed 1 base, with 7 bases lying between them. From germline, CDR1 is LGHDT and CDR2 YNNKEL (reference sequence). This receptor was obtained from a woman aged 80 or over with acute or convalescent COVID-19. The sequencing sample was made of peripheral blood. The rearrangement joins TRBV3-1 (or the pseudogene TRBV3-2) to TRBJ2-6, with a weak D call TRBD2 (5 bases). This CDR3 is CASSQESGSGANVLTF. CDR3 bases: TGTGCCAGCAGCCAAGAGTCGGGGTCTGGGGCCAACGTCCTGACTTTC.